This T cell receptor beta chain came from a study of blood T cell repertoires in COVID-19. The overall study: Acute and convalescent COVID-19 specimens originated in the United States, Italy and Spain. Sample material is recorded as cDNA or gDNA derived from T cells, B-cell-depleted T cells, or PBMCs.

Trimming took off 1 base at V and 6 bases at J, with 16 bases between the two ends. The length of the CDR3 is 15 residues. CDR1 LGHNA and CDR2 YSLEER come from the germline V gene. Methods used by the authors: Estimation of nucleated cell counts was performed using reference gene primer amplification. Measured with immunoSEQ multiplex PCR; TCRdb has only the in-frame clones, and not every one. Clone size and V and J calls were adopted from that table, with D and trimming inferred from the DNA. The repertoire holds about 170,000 clones, less than 85% seen once, with about 12% in the top ten. Participant reports of clinical history set cohort assignment.

This rearrangement joins TRBV4-3 to TRBJ2-7; D possibly corresponds to TRBD2 (7 bases). The sequencing input was PBMCs or T cells enriched from blood (not recorded which). This TCR was sampled from a man aged 45-65 years who had recovered from COVID-19. CDR3 DNA: TGCGCCAGCAGCCAAGCGGGGGGCGGGTTATTCGAGCAGTACTTC. Its protein product is CASSQAGGGLFEQYF.